These T cell receptor beta chains were read from a single sample in a study of blood T cell repertoires in COVID-19. Method: immunoSEQ multiplex PCR; TCRdb's copy keeps in-frame clones and lacks some. This sample carries about 48,000 clones, 90% of them seen once, and the ten largest clones take under 6.5%. The sequenced sample consisted of peripheral blood. All receptors derive from a man between 65 and 85 years old with acute or convalescent COVID-19. Both conserved end residues are part of each CDR3. A D gene is named only where the DNA matches it firmly. Expanded clones get a size class; other rows say once, few or many, or leave the size out.

j_call clone_size d_call v_call cdr3_aa cdr3_nt
TRBJ1-6 - - TRBV20-1 CSASPVDGGARSPLHF TGCAGTGCTAGTCCAGTGGATGGAGGGGCGAGATCACCCCTCCACTTT
TRBJ1-2 - - TRBV4-3 CASSHTRTGVLDYGYTF TGCGCCAGCAGCCATACACGGACGGGAGTTTTGGACTATGGCTACACCTTC
TRBJ1-6 - TRBD1 TRBV27 CASSSVGQGLNSPLHF TGTGCCAGCAGTTCCGTCGGACAGGGTTTGAATTCACCCCTCCACTTT
TRBJ2-7 - TRBD1 TRBV19 CASSWDTGGFYEQYF TGTGCCAGTAGCTGGGACACAGGGGGCTTCTACGAGCAGTACTTC
TRBJ1-2 - - TRBV5-6 CASKSSPGSSGYTF TGTGCCAGCAAAAGCTCCCCTGGGAGCAGTGGCTACACCTTC
TRBJ2-5 - - TRBV2 CASSVTGDGGLTERGGETQYF TGTGCCAGCAGCGTTACAGGCGACGGCGGACTAACAGAGAGGGGAGGAGAGACCCAGTACTTC
TRBJ2-6 once - TRBV5-1 CASSLVTGANVLTF TGCGCCAGCAGCTTGGTAACAGGGGCCAACGTCCTGACTTTC
TRBJ2-2 - - TRBV7-3 CASSFYRAGGELFF TGTGCCAGCAGCTTCTACAGGGCAGGCGGGGAGCTGTTTTTT
TRBJ2-5 - - TRBV10-3 CAISSPTSVRQETQYF TGTGCCATCAGCTCCCCTACTAGTGTCAGGCAAGAGACCCAGTACTTC
TRBJ2-7 - - TRBV28 CAIRRRDSHFYEQYF TGTGCCATCAGGCGCCGGGACTCACATTTCTACGAGCAGTACTTC
TRBJ1-2 - TRBD1 TRBV9 CASSPGDRGLYGYTF TGTGCCAGCAGCCCAGGGGACAGGGGACTCTATGGCTACACCTTC
TRBJ2-1 - - TRBV5-1 CASSSLTVNNEQFF TGCGCCAGCAGCAGCCTTACAGTTAACAATGAGCAGTTCTTC
TRBJ2-2 - - TRBV9 CASSAPRGAGELFF TGTGCCAGCAGCGCCCCCCGCGGCGCCGGGGAGCTGTTTTTT
TRBJ1-6 - - TRBV7-2 CASSLPIRVRDNSPLHF TGTGCCAGCAGCTTACCCATCCGGGTCCGAGATAATTCACCCCTCCACTTT
TRBJ2-7 - - TRBV24-1 CATSDFKRGYEQYF TGTGCCACCAGTGATTTTAAACGGGGGTACGAGCAGTACTTC
TRBJ2-3 - - TRBV4-1 CASSQDPGGTDTQYF TGCGCCAGCAGCCAAGATCCCGGGGGAACAGATACGCAGTATTTT
TRBJ1-4 - TRBD1 TRBV28 CASRTGGASNEKLFF TGTGCCAGCAGAACAGGGGGCGCTTCTAATGAAAAACTGTTTTTT
TRBJ1-5 - - TRBV7-9 CASSFGGRADQPQHF TGTGCCAGCAGCTTTGGCGGTAGAGCGGATCAGCCCCAGCATTTT
TRBJ1-5 - - TRBV21-1 CASSKVKSIYSNQPQHF TGTGCCAGCAGCAAAGTTAAATCCATCTATAGCAATCAGCCCCAGCATTTT
TRBJ1-3 - - TRBV23-1 CASSRGSSRVSGNTIYF TGCGCCAGCAGCCGGGGAAGTTCTAGGGTCTCTGGAAACACCATATATTTT
TRBJ2-7 - TRBD1 TRBV6-5 CASRPGQGPYEQYF TGTGCCAGCAGACCAGGACAGGGACCCTACGAGCAGTACTTC
TRBJ1-5 - - TRBV12-3/TRBV12-4 CASSAGQPQHF TGTGCCAGCAGCGCCGGTCAGCCCCAGCATTTT
TRBJ1-2 - - TRBV5-6 CASSRVRESTESYGYTF TGTGCCAGCAGCCGTGTTCGGGAATCGACGGAGTCCTATGGCTACACCTTC
TRBJ1-1 - - TRBV30 CAWSVPRRGGTEAFF TGTGCCTGGAGTGTACCGCGGAGGGGAGGCACTGAAGCTTTCTTT
TRBJ2-1 - TRBD2 TRBV4-1 CASSQEGTRGGDEQFF TGCGCCAGCAGCCAAGAGGGGACTCGCGGGGGGGATGAGCAGTTCTTC